The 23 T cell receptor beta chains reported below all come from one sample, sequenced in a study of T cell responses to AZD1222 COVID-19 vaccine. Clones were read by immunoSEQ multiplex PCR, and TCRdb kept only the in-frame ones, dropping some. The data contain about 130,000 clones, 80% to 90% of them singletons. This sample comprised peripheral blood, obtained on day 0 of AZD1222 vaccination. The receptors stem from an adult in good health.

This chain uses TRBV11-1 with TRBJ2-2; D perhaps matches TRBD1 (5 bases). Germline V gene sequence: CDR1 SGHAT, CDR2 FQDESV (reference sequence). The V gene lost 10 bases and the J gene lost 2 bases, with 20 bases spanning the gap. This CDR3 region has 16 residues. CDR3 residues: CATTSQGASNTGELFF. The CDR3, as DNA: TGTGCCACCACATCCCAAGGGGCTAGTAACACCGGGGAGCTGTTTTTT.

This sequence joins TRBV5-4 and TRBJ1-4; maybe TRBD1 (6 bases). Germline-derived CDR1 and CDR2 are SGHNT and YYREEE (reference sequence). The CDR3 covers 16 residues. Deletions cut 4 bases from V and 5 bases from J, with 18 bases between. The DNA of the CDR3 is TGTGCCAGCAGCCGGGGGCAGGGAGGAAAGAATGAAAAACTGTTTTTT. Residues: CASSRGQGGKNEKLFF.

J is TRBJ2-5 and V is TRBV9; D call uncertain. V was trimmed by 5 bases and J by 4 bases, leaving 15 bases between them. Germline V lookup: CDR1 SGDLS, CDR2 YYNGEE. This CDR3 contains 14 residues. CDR3 loop: CASSFSGFRETQYF. CDR3 bases: TGTGCCAGCAGTTTCTCTGGCTTTAGAGAGACCCAGTACTTC.

The chain has TRBV11-2 and TRBJ1-2; 8 bases fit TRBD1. With 5 bases clipped from V and 4 bases from J, the junction kept 9 bases outside the gene matches. Germline V lookup: CDR1 SGHAT, CDR2 FQNNGV. The CDR3 spans 15 residues. CDR3 loop: CASSPLRGQAYGYTF. The CDR3 region has the DNA TGTGCCAGCAGCCCCTTAAGGGGACAGGCCTATGGCTACACCTTC.

DNA of the CDR3: TGTGCCAGCAGTTTAGTGGACACAGGGTTGAACACTGAAGCTTTCTTT. It yields the protein CASSLVDTGLNTEAFF. The chain links TRBV27 to TRBJ1-1, with a weak D call TRBD1 (6 bases). CDR1 MNHEY and CDR2 SMNVEV come from the germline V gene (reference sequence). The CDR3 spans 16 residues. The germline V and J ends were trimmed by 2 bases and 0 bases, with 13 bases remaining between them.

The V gene is TRBV4-1, the J gene TRBJ2-3; D is possibly TRBD2 (6 bases). CDR1 and CDR2 (germline): MGHRA, YSYEKL. This CDR3 spans 17 amino acids. V was clipped by 0 bases and J by 6 bases, with 19 bases between them. This chain's CDR3 is CASSQDPLASNGDTQYF. In nucleotides, the CDR3 is TGCGCCAGCAGCCAAGACCCACTAGCTTCGAACGGCGATACGCAGTATTTT.

The rearrangement links TRBV5-1 to TRBJ2-2; tentatively, D is TRBD1 or TRBD2 (6 bases each). Germline CDR1 is SGHRS and CDR2 is YFSETQ. Trimming pared 4 bases from V and 1 base from J, leaving 17 bases between. CDR3 size: 17 residues. The CDR3 bases are TGCGCCAGCAGCACTAGGGGGACTCCGATGAACACCGGGGAGCTGTTTTTT. Translation: CASSTRGTPMNTGELFF.

This chain uses TRBV5-8 with TRBJ1-6; perhaps TRBD1 as D (6 bases). The CDR3 extends over 16 amino acids. The V end lost 4 bases, the J end lost 0 bases, and 11 bases lay between the germline ends. Germline V CDR1 and CDR2: SGHTS, YDEGEE. This CDR3 reads CASSEDSSSYNSPLHF. Written as DNA, the CDR3 is TGTGCCAGCAGCGAGGACAGCAGCTCCTATAATTCACCCCTCCACTTT.

The rearrangement uses TRBV28 and TRBJ1-1; D uncertain. CDR1 and CDR2 (germline): MDHEN, SYDVKM. The CDR3 loop spans 14 amino acids. Trimming pared 7 bases from V and 4 bases from J, leaving 16 bases between. As DNA, the CDR3 is TGTGCCAGCATACCCTCAAAGGGCGGCACTGAAGCTTTCTTT. Translated, it gives CASIPSKGGTEAFF.

This chain joins TRBV19 and TRBJ1-2; 8 bases are shared with TRBD1. The CDR3 covers 16 residues. The germline gives CDR1 LNHDA, CDR2 SQIVND (reference sequence). J gave up 3 bases and V 5 bases, and 11 bases lay outside the gene matches. CDR3 bases: TGTGCCAGTAGTCCCCGGACAGGGAGAGATCACTATGGCTACACCTTC. Amino acid sequence: CASSPRTGRDHYGYTF.

This chain links TRBV7-2 with TRBJ2-7; perhaps D is TRBD1 or TRBD2 (7 bases each). The germline V and J ends were trimmed by 5 bases and 2 bases, with 19 bases remaining between them. Germline V lookup: CDR1 SGHTA, CDR2 FQGNSA. This CDR3 contains 16 residues. In DNA, the CDR3 is TGTGCCAGCAGCCACTCCCAGGGGGGGCCGACCTACGAGCAGTACTTC. Translation gives CASSHSQGGPTYEQYF.

This clone was seen a single time. The CDR3 region is CASSSGSGGNYGYTF. The DNA of the CDR3 is TGTGCCAGCAGCTCGGGCAGCGGAGGCAACTATGGCTACACCTTC. V and J are TRBV5-6 and TRBJ1-2; no definite D call. The CDR3 covers 15 residues. The V gene's germline CDR1 is SGHDT and CDR2 YYEEEE. The V end was cut by 3 bases, the J end by 2 bases, with 14 bases between.

The rearrangement links TRBV5-1 to TRBJ2-6, with TRBD1 as a possible D gene (6 bases). Trimming left V 2 bases short and J 4 bases short, with 19 bases between. Germline assignment: CDR1 SGHRS and CDR2 YFSETQ. The length of the CDR3 is 18 residues. The CDR3 spells CASSLTAGVLLGANVLTF. DNA of the CDR3: TGCGCCAGCAGCTTAACGGCAGGGGTCTTACTCGGGGCCAACGTCCTGACTTTC.

This sequence joins TRBV28 and TRBJ1-4, with D perhaps matching TRBD1 (5 bases). V lost 6 bases, J lost 7 bases, and 18 bases lay in between. Per the germline V gene, CDR1 is MDHEN and CDR2 is SYDVKM. The CDR3 is made up of 15 amino acids. The CDR3 region is CASSPTGGRSEKLFF. CDR3 DNA: TGTGCCAGCAGCCCCACGGGGGGACGAAGTGAAAAACTGTTTTTT.

The chain is built from TRBV19 and TRBJ2-2; 8 bases map to TRBD1. This CDR3 has 15 residues. The trim removed 8 bases at V and 4 bases at J, leaving 9 bases unmatched. Looked up from germline, CDR1 is LNHDA and CDR2 is SQIVND (reference sequence). CDR3 sequence reads: CASWGRGRVTGELFF. CDR3 DNA sequence: TGTGCCAGTTGGGGCAGGGGGCGGGTCACCGGGGAGCTGTTTTTT.

V is TRBV11-2 and J is TRBJ2-5; TRBD2 agrees at 7 bases. CDR1 and CDR2 (germline): SGHAT, FQNNGV. CDR3 length equals 16 residues. The V and J ends lost 6 bases and 7 bases, in that order; junction bases with no gene match: 17. CDR3 DNA: TGTGCCAGCAGTTACATCCGGCCAACAACGGGGGGGACCCAGTACTTC. This encodes CASSYIRPTTGGTQYF.

The CDR3 protein is CASSQGRGMNTEAFF. In nucleotides, the CDR3 is TGCGCCAGCAGCCAGGGTAGGGGAATGAACACTGAAGCTTTCTTT. The V call is TRBV4-3, the J call TRBJ1-1; tentatively, D is TRBD1 (5 bases). Germline V lookup: CDR1 LGHNA, CDR2 YSLEER. V lost 3 bases, J lost 0 bases, and 11 bases lay in between. CDR3 length equals 15 residues.

The chain joins TRBV18 to TRBJ2-3; 10 bases fit TRBD2. This CDR3 has 16 residues. Germline trimming cut 0 bases from V and 6 bases from J; bases unmatched to any gene: 6. CDR1 KGHSH and CDR2 LQKENI come from the germline V gene. CDR3 DNA sequence: TGTGCCAGCTCACCACCCTTCCTAGCGGGGGATGATACGCAGTATTTT. As protein: CASSPPFLAGDDTQYF.

The chain recombines TRBV11-2 with TRBJ2-6, with TRBD1 matching over 7 bases. The junction had 7 bases not matched to a gene; V was cut back by 5 bases and J by 3 bases. From germline, CDR1 is SGHAT and CDR2 FQNNGV. This CDR3 region has 16 residues. CDR3 loop: CASSVDRVDGANVLTF. As DNA, the CDR3 is TGTGCCAGCAGCGTCGACAGGGTAGATGGGGCCAACGTCCTGACTTTC.

A single count supports this clone. The rearrangement joins TRBV5-1 to TRBJ2-3; maybe TRBD2 (5 bases). Germline-derived CDR1 and CDR2 are SGHRS and YFSETQ. The CDR3 covers 17 residues. The germline V and J ends were trimmed by 0 bases and 1 base, with 15 bases remaining between them. The CDR3 sequence is CASSLAWVGSGTDTQYF. The CDR3 nucleotides are TGCGCCAGCAGCTTGGCCTGGGTTGGTAGCGGCACAGATACGCAGTATTTT.

The chain carries TRBV2 and TRBJ2-3; 9 nucleotides agree with TRBD1. V lost 5 bases to trimming and J lost 2 bases; unmatched junction nucleotides: 5. This CDR3 is 15 amino acids long. In germline, CDR1 is SNHLY, CDR2 FYNNEI. CDR3 residues: CASSPGTGSTDTQYF. The DNA of the CDR3 is TGTGCCAGCAGTCCCGGGACAGGGTCCACAGATACGCAGTATTTT.

CDR3 protein: CASRRGLDNSPLHF. The CDR3, as DNA: TGTGCCAGCCGCAGGGGGCTAGATAATTCACCCCTCCACTTT. J is TRBJ1-6 and V is TRBV6-4; 8 positions match TRBD1. The germline CDR1 and CDR2 sequences are MRHNA and SNTAGT. This CDR3 has 14 residues. V lost 8 bases and J lost 5; bases outside the gene matches: 5.

The chain has TRBV24-1 and TRBJ1-5, with D possibly matching TRBD1 (5 bases). Germline-derived CDR1 and CDR2 are KGHDR and SFDVKD. This CDR3 has 15 residues. Trimming stripped 9 bases from V and 2 bases from J, with 16 bases between. The CDR3 bases are TGTGCCACCGCGGAGGGGAGGTACGGCAATCAGCCCCAGCATTTT. It is translated as CATAEGRYGNQPQHF.